A single sample is the source of the 31 T cell receptor beta chains below, sequenced in a study of T cell responses to AZD1222 COVID-19 vaccine. Generated by immunoSEQ multiplex PCR, the TCRdb table keeps only in-frame clones and is missing some. This table holds roughly 160,000 clones, around 90% found once. Sequencing was performed on peripheral blood, taken 28 days after the second AZD1222 dose. The source of these receptors is an adult who received the AZD1222 COVID-19 vaccine.

The chain links TRBV7-9 to TRBJ1-5; TRBD1 matches at 8 bases. Germline CDR1 SEHNR, CDR2 FQNEAQ (reference sequence). The CDR3 loop spans 14 amino acids. Trimming cost V 4 bases and J 7 bases; bases outside gene matches: 6. The CDR3 here is CASSSSDRVQPQHF. The CDR3 coding sequence is TGTGCCAGCAGCTCGTCGGACAGGGTCCAGCCCCAGCATTTT.

This CDR3 is CASSTRLAGPSDEQYF. The CDR3 nucleotides read TGTGCCAGCAGTACCCGACTAGCGGGGCCCTCGGACGAGCAGTACTTC. This chain uses TRBV27 with TRBJ2-7, with 11 nucleotides matching TRBD2. With 5 bases clipped from V and 5 bases from J, the junction kept 11 bases outside the gene matches. Germline V gene lookup returns CDR1 MNHEY and CDR2 SMNVEV (reference sequence). This CDR3 region has 16 residues.

The chain links TRBV7-3 to TRBJ1-2; TRBD1 matches 9 bases. CDR1 is SGHTA, CDR2 FQGTGA, per germline. Germline trimming cut 5 bases from V and 8 bases from J; bases unmatched to any gene: 3. There are 12 residues in the CDR3. CDR3 sequence reads: CASSPDRGGYTF. The CDR3 nucleotides are TGTGCCAGCAGCCCGGACAGGGGCGGCTACACCTTC.

The V call is TRBV5-1, the J call TRBJ2-7, with D perhaps matching TRBD1 (6 bases). CDR3 length equals 14 residues. Germline V gene sequence: CDR1 SGHRS, CDR2 YFSETQ. The germline V and J ends were trimmed by 7 bases and 0 bases, with 14 bases remaining between them. The CDR3, as DNA: TGCGCCAGCGCCACAGGGTTGGACTCCTACGAGCAGTACTTC. Its protein product is CASATGLDSYEQYF.

This chain links TRBV27 with TRBJ1-6, with 8 bases lining up with TRBD1. V gave up 2 bases and J gave up 7 bases; unmatched junction bases: 7. The CDR3 consists of 16 residues. In germline, CDR1 is MNHEY, CDR2 SMNVEV (reference sequence). CDR3 amino acids: CASSLVFGTGNSPLHF. The CDR3 nucleotides read TGTGCCAGCAGTTTAGTATTCGGGACAGGAAATTCACCCCTCCACTTT.

The V call is TRBV6-1, the J call TRBJ1-2; the match to TRBD1 covers 12 bases. The CDR3 contains 16 residues. The germline V gene encodes CDR1 MNHNS and CDR2 SASEGT. With 4 bases clipped from V and 1 base from J, the junction kept 4 bases outside the gene matches. The CDR3: CASSVGQGALNYGYTF. The CDR3 DNA sequence: TGTGCCAGCAGTGTGGGACAGGGGGCCCTTAACTATGGCTACACCTTC.

The gene calls are TRBV11-2 and TRBJ2-3; 8 positions agree with TRBD1. Germline assignment: CDR1 SGHAT and CDR2 FQNNGV. Trimming cost V 5 bases and J 3 bases; bases outside gene matches: 16. CDR3 size: 18 residues. The CDR3 nucleotides read TGTGCCAGCAGCCCATGGGGCCCTACCGGACAGGGTACAGATACGCAGTATTTT. It encodes CASSPWGPTGQGTDTQYF.

The gene calls are TRBV7-6 and TRBJ2-2; D is possibly TRBD2 (5 bases). This CDR3 region has 14 residues. Deletions cut 1 base from V and 6 bases from J, with 9 bases between. The germline CDR1 and CDR2 sequences are SGHVS and FNYEAQ. CDR3 protein: CASSLERVAGELFF. The CDR3 nucleotides read TGTGCCAGCAGCTTAGAGAGGGTTGCCGGGGAGCTGTTTTTT.

This chain's CDR3 is CASHGGGWVAFF. In DNA, the CDR3 is TGTGCCAGCCATGGAGGGGGCTGGGTAGCTTTCTTT. J is TRBJ1-1 and V is TRBV2; 7 positions agree with TRBD1. Per the germline V gene, CDR1 is SNHLY and CDR2 is FYNNEI. V trimming: 8 bases; J trimming: 10 bases; junction bases outside the gene matches: 10. The CDR3 has 12 residues.

CDR3 nucleotide sequence: TGTGCCAGCAGTTGGGACCCCACTGGCGAGCAGTACTTC. This encodes CASSWDPTGEQYF. This chain uses TRBV6-1 with TRBJ2-7; possibly TRBD1 or TRBD2 for D (5 bases each). Trimming cost V 5 bases and J 6 bases, with 14 bases left between them. The CDR3 runs to 13 residues. Germline CDR1 reads MNHNS; CDR2 reads SASEGT.

This sequence joins TRBV3-1 (or the pseudogene TRBV3-2) and TRBJ2-3, with no clear D. The V and J ends lost 1 base and 9 bases respectively, with 11 bases between them. The germline CDR1 and CDR2 sequences are LGHDT and YNNKEL (reference sequence). The CDR3 covers 13 residues. Written as DNA, the CDR3 is TGTGCCAGCAGCCAAGGGGCACAGATAACGCAGTATTTT. It specifies CASSQGAQITQYF.

There are a few counts of this clone. J is TRBJ2-7 and V is TRBV7-2; 9 bases map to TRBD2. The V gene's germline CDR1 is SGHTA and CDR2 FQGNSA. CDR3 length: 14 amino acids. J gave up 6 bases and V 5 bases, and 8 bases lay outside the gene matches. The CDR3 DNA is TGTGCCAGCAGCCCCCTAGCGGGGCAAACCGAGCAGTACTTC. This translates into CASSPLAGQTEQYF.

The V gene is TRBV7-6, the J gene TRBJ1-4, with D possibly being TRBD1 (6 bases). The V end was cut by 1 base, the J end by 7 bases, with 16 bases between. The CDR3 extends over 16 amino acids. Germline assignment: CDR1 SGHVS and CDR2 FNYEAQ. The CDR3 protein is CASSLEPGGAGEKLFF. The CDR3, as DNA: TGTGCCAGCAGCTTAGAGCCGGGGGGCGCGGGTGAAAAACTGTTTTTT. Based on the CDR3 plus reference TRBV7-6 and TRBJ1-4, the full variable domain is GAGVSQSPRYKVTKRGQDVALRCDPISGHVSLYWYRQALGQGPEFLTYFNYEAQQDKSGLPNDRFSAERPEGSISTLTIQRTEQRDSAMYRCASSLEPGGAGEKLFFGSGTQLSVL.

This chain links TRBV3-1 (or the pseudogene TRBV3-2) with TRBJ2-1; D ambiguous. The CDR3 totals 16 residues. Trimming took 4 bases from V and 1 from J, leaving 14 bases between them. Germline CDR1 reads LGHDT; CDR2 reads YNNKEL (reference sequence). This CDR3 is CASSLVPSSSYNEQFF. CDR3 DNA: TGTGCCAGCAGCCTAGTGCCCTCCTCGTCCTACAATGAGCAGTTCTTC.

This chain joins TRBV5-1 and TRBJ2-5; TRBD1 matches at 10 bases. Germline values: CDR1 SGHRS, CDR2 YFSETQ. Trimming took 7 bases from V and 4 from J; bases not matched to a gene: 10. The CDR3 is 15 residues long. The CDR3 here is CASRPGRTGGETQYF. The DNA of the CDR3 is TGCGCCAGCCGTCCCGGCAGGACAGGGGGAGAGACCCAGTACTTC.

The rearrangement links TRBV6-6 to TRBJ1-5; 8 bases agree with TRBD1. Germline loops: CDR1 MNHNY, CDR2 SVGAGI (reference sequence). With 6 bases clipped from V and 2 bases from J, the junction kept 12 bases outside the gene matches. CDR3 length: 17 amino acids. In nucleotides, the CDR3 is TGTGCCAGCAGCCGACAGGGGAACTGGTCTGGCAATCAGCCCCAGCATTTT. Residues: CASSRQGNWSGNQPQHF.

The V call is TRBV29-1, the J call TRBJ2-7, with D uncertain. CDR3 length equals 14 residues. Per germline, CDR1 SQVTM and CDR2 ANQGSEA. Trimming took 7 bases from V and 0 from J, leaving 16 bases between them. CDR3 DNA sequence: TGCAGCGCCCTCCTGCGCAGCCGCTCCTACGAGCAGTACTTC. Its translation is CSALLRSRSYEQYF.

The rearrangement links TRBV15 to TRBJ2-1, with D perhaps TRBD1 (5 bases). Germline V gives CDR1 LNHNV, CDR2 YYDKDF (reference sequence). The CDR3 has 15 amino acids. V lost 0 bases and J 0 bases, leaving 6 bases between the germline ends. The CDR3 spells CATSRDRASYNEQFF. The CDR3 DNA reads TGTGCCACCAGCAGAGACAGGGCCTCCTACAATGAGCAGTTCTTC.

The CDR3, as DNA: TGTGCCTGGAGTTGGTCCGTCCAAGAGACCCAGTACTTC. It specifies CAWSWSVQETQYF. The chain combines TRBV30 with TRBJ2-5; D unclear. V was pared by 2 bases and J by 1 base, with 8 bases between. Per the germline V gene, CDR1 is GTSNPN and CDR2 is SVGIG (reference sequence). The CDR3 contains 13 residues. The full variable domain, its missing parts supplied by reference TRBV30 and TRBJ2-5, is SQTIHQWPATLVQPVGSPLSLECTVEGTSNPNLYWYRQAAGRGLQLLFYSVGIGQISSEVPQNLSASRPQDRQFILSSKKLLLSDSGFYLCAWSWSVQETQYFGPGTRLLVL.

This sequence joins TRBV7-9 and TRBJ2-5, with D unclear. This CDR3 is 16 amino acids long. Trimming took off 1 base at V and 4 bases at J, with 16 bases between the two ends. Per germline, CDR1 SEHNR and CDR2 FQNEAQ (reference sequence). CDR3 protein: CASSLVLAEIRETQYF. In nucleotides, the CDR3 is TGTGCCAGCAGCTTAGTTTTAGCAGAGATCCGAGAGACCCAGTACTTC. Drawing the rest from reference TRBV7-9 and TRBJ2-5, the complete variable domain is DTGVSQNPRHKITKRGQNVTFRCDPISEHNRLYWYRQTLGQGPEFLTYFQNEAQLEKSRLLSDRFSAERPKGSFSTLEIQRTEQGDSAMYLCASSLVLAEIRETQYFGPGTRLLVL.

The chain has TRBV7-9 and TRBJ2-5, with 8 bases matching TRBD1. Germline-derived CDR1 and CDR2 are SEHNR and FQNEAQ (reference sequence). The V gene end was trimmed by 1 base and the J gene end by 6 bases; junction bases not matched to a gene: 7. The CDR3 totals 15 residues. The CDR3 reads CASSLEGTGGKTQYF. The CDR3 DNA follows: TGTGCCAGCAGCTTAGAGGGGACAGGTGGTAAGACCCAGTACTTC.

The V and J genes are TRBV5-4 and TRBJ1-6, with D hard to call. This CDR3 contains 13 residues. Per germline, CDR1 SGHNT and CDR2 YYREEE (reference sequence). The V gene lost 4 bases and the J gene lost 8 bases, with 10 bases spanning the gap. In DNA, the CDR3 is TGTGCCAGCAGCCCGGACCGGTATTCACCCCTCCACTTT. Protein sequence: CASSPDRYSPLHF.

This sequence joins TRBV12-3 or TRBV12-4 and TRBJ1-6; D remains ambiguous. Deletions cut 8 bases from V and 11 bases from J, with 10 bases between. CDR3 length: 11 residues. The CDR3 sequence: CASPPRAPLHF. CDR3 in DNA: TGTGCCAGCCCCCCCCGGGCACCCCTCCACTTT.

The chain is built from TRBV7-3 and TRBJ2-1, with 10 bases lining up with TRBD2. V gave up 5 bases and J gave up 5 bases; unmatched junction bases: 9. The germline gives CDR1 SGHTA, CDR2 FQGTGA. This CDR3 contains 16 residues. The CDR3 spells CASSEPGTSVNNEQFF. The CDR3 coding sequence is TGTGCCAGCAGCGAACCCGGGACTAGCGTTAACAATGAGCAGTTCTTC.

This clone was observed a handful of times. The sample holds other DNA sequences that translate to the same CDR3. V usage is TRBV7-6 and J usage is TRBJ1-5; no firm D call. CDR1 SGHVS and CDR2 FNYEAQ come from the germline V gene. The CDR3 loop spans 14 amino acids. Trimming took 5 bases from V and 5 from J, leaving 13 bases between them. The CDR3 DNA follows: TGTGCCAGCAGCCCGGTTTGGGGAGATCAGCCCCAGCATTTT. Its protein is CASSPVWGDQPQHF.

The chain links TRBV5-4 to TRBJ2-1; D perhaps matches TRBD2 (5 bases). This CDR3 region has 15 residues. V shed 4 bases and J shed 6 bases, with 17 bases lying between them. Germline V gives CDR1 SGHNT, CDR2 YYREEE (reference sequence). The CDR3 reads CASSQKLGDPNEQFF. Here the CDR3 DNA reads TGTGCCAGCAGCCAAAAGTTGGGAGACCCCAATGAGCAGTTCTTC.

This sequence joins TRBV20-1 and TRBJ1-1; D is unclear. Deletions cut 2 bases from V and 8 bases from J, with 9 bases between. The germline gives CDR1 DFQATT, CDR2 SNEGSKA (reference sequence). The CDR3 runs 11 residues. CDR3 in DNA: TGCAGTGCTAGAAAGGGTGGCGAAGCTTTCTTT. Its translation is CSARKGGEAFF.

The V and J genes are TRBV5-6 and TRBJ1-2, with a possible D match to TRBD1 (6 bases). V was trimmed by 0 bases and J by 4 bases, leaving 22 bases between them. This CDR3 has 18 residues. CDR1 SGHDT and CDR2 YYEEEE come from the germline V gene. The CDR3 DNA is TGTGCCAGCAGCTTGGTGGGGGCAGGGGCCATAAACCTCTATGGCTACACCTTC. Amino acid sequence: CASSLVGAGAINLYGYTF.

There are a few counts of this clone. This rearrangement joins TRBV7-9 to TRBJ1-1; 8 nucleotides match TRBD1. There are 13 residues in the CDR3. Per germline, CDR1 SEHNR and CDR2 FQNEAQ (reference sequence). Trimming cost V 4 bases and J 4 bases; bases outside gene matches: 2. The CDR3, as DNA: TGTGCCAGCAGCTACACAGGGGGCACTGAAGCTTTCTTT. It specifies CASSYTGGTEAFF. Full variable domain (missing parts from reference TRBV7-9 and TRBJ1-1): DTGVSQNPRHKITKRGQNVTFRCDPISEHNRLYWYRQTLGQGPEFLTYFQNEAQLEKSRLLSDRFSAERPKGSFSTLEIQRTEQGDSAMYLCASSYTGGTEAFFGQGTRLTVV.

The chain recombines TRBV9 with TRBJ2-5, with D perhaps assigned TRBD1 or TRBD2 (5 bases each). V was trimmed by 3 bases and J by 1 base, leaving 13 bases between them. The germline CDR1 and CDR2 sequences are SGDLS and YYNGEE. The CDR3 extends over 15 amino acids. Written as DNA, the CDR3 is TGTGCCAGCAGCGCGTGGGGACCTCCCCAAGAGACCCAGTACTTC. The encoded protein is CASSAWGPPQETQYF.

This rearrangement joins TRBV5-1 to TRBJ1-6, with D perhaps matching TRBD1 (5 bases). The germline gives CDR1 SGHRS, CDR2 YFSETQ. This CDR3 comprises 14 residues. V was clipped by 7 bases and J by 7 bases, with 15 bases between them. CDR3 nucleotides: TGCGCCAGCGGGTATGCGACAGAGAATTCACCCCTCCACTTT. It translates to CASGYATENSPLHF.